These 4 T cell receptor beta chains originate from one sample sequenced in a study of T cells in narcolepsy. Generated by immunoSEQ multiplex PCR, the TCRdb table keeps only in-frame clones and is missing some. The repertoire has 1,400 to 1,500 clones, around 42% of them found once; the top ten carry under 20%. Their target antigens are unknown. Sequencing was performed on cultured CD8+ T cells from cerebrospinal fluid. These receptors came from a human donor with narcolepsy.

The chain links TRBV5-1 to TRBJ2-1; 9 nucleotides line up with TRBD1. Germline CDR1 reads SGHRS; CDR2 reads YFSETQ. V shed 3 bases and J 3 bases; nucleotides not matched to a gene: 4. This CDR3 has 15 amino acids. The CDR3 DNA reads as TGCGCCAGCAGCTCCGGGACAGGGAGCTACAATGAGCAGTTCTTC. The encoded protein is CASSSGTGSYNEQFF.

In its sample, this clone was seen a few times. The chain couples TRBV9 to TRBJ2-7; 10 bases are a match to TRBD2. V trimming: 4 bases; J trimming: 4 bases; junction bases outside the gene matches: 8. CDR1 SGDLS and CDR2 YYNGEE come from the germline V gene. The CDR3 loop spans 15 amino acids. The CDR3 is CASSSGSGGVYEQYF. Here the CDR3 DNA reads TGTGCCAGCAGCTCGGGGAGCGGGGGGGTATACGAGCAGTACTTC.

The CDR3 spells CATLTGNTIYF. The DNA for the CDR3 is TGTGCCACCCTTACTGGAAACACCATATATTTT. The chain is built from TRBV6-1 and TRBJ1-3; D gene uncertain. Germline lookup yields CDR1 MNHNS and CDR2 SASEGT. The CDR3 consists of 11 residues. Trimming took off 10 bases at V and 2 bases at J, with 6 bases between the two ends.

V is TRBV7-9 and J is TRBJ1-3; no reliable D call. Germline V gene lookup returns CDR1 SEHNR and CDR2 FQNEAQ (reference sequence). Trimming removed 3 bases at V and 12 bases at J, with 15 bases between. There are 13 residues in the CDR3. CDR3 DNA: TGTGCCAGCAGCTTCCTCAGTGGAGACGTCATATATTTT. It codes for CASSFLSGDVIYF. Together with reference TRBV7-9 and TRBJ1-3, the CDR3 gives the full variable domain: DTGVSQNPRHKITKRGQNVTFRCDPISEHNRLYWYRQTLGQGPEFLTYFQNEAQLEKSRLLSDRFSAERPKGSFSTLEIQRTEQGDSAMYLCASSFLSGDVIYFGEGSWLTVV.